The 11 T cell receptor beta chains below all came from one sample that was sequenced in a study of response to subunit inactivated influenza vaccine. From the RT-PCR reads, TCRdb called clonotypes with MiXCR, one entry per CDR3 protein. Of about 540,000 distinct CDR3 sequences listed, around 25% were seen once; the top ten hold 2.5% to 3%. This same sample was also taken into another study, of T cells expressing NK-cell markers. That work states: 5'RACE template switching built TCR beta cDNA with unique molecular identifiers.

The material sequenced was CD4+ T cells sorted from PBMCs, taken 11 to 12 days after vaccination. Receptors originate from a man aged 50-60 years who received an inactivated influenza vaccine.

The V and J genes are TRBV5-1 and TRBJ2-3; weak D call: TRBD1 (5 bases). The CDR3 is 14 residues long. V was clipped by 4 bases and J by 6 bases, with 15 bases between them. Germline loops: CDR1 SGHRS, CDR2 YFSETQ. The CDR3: CASSDLTEWDTQYF. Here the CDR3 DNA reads TGCGCCAGCAGCGACCTGACAGAATGGGATACGCAGTATTTT.

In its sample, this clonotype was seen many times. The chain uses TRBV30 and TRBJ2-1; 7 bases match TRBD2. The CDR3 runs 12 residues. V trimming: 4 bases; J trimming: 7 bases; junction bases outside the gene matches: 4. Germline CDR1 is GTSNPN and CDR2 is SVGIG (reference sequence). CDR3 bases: TGTGCCTGGAAAGGGAGGGAGAATGAGCAGTTCTTC. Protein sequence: CAWKGRENEQFF.

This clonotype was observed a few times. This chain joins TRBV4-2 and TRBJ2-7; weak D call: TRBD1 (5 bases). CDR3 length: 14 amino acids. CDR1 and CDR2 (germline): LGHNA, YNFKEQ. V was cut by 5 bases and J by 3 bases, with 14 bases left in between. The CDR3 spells CASSGRAQGYEQYF. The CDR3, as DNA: TGTGCCAGCAGCGGTAGGGCTCAGGGCTACGAGCAGTACTTC.

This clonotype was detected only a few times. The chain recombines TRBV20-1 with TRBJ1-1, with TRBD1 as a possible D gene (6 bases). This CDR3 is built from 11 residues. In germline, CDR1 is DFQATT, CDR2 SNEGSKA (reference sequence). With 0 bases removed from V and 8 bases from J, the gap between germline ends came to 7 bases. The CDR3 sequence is CSAREGTEAFF. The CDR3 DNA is TGCAGTGCTAGAGAGGGGACAGAAGCTTTCTTT.

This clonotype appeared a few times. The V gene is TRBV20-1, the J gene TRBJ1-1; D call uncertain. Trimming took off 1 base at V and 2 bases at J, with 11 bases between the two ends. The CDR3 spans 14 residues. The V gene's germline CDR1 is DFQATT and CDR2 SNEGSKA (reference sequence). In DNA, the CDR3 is TGCAGTGCTAGAGGTACGCTACGAAACACTGAAGCTTTCTTT. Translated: CSARGTLRNTEAFF.

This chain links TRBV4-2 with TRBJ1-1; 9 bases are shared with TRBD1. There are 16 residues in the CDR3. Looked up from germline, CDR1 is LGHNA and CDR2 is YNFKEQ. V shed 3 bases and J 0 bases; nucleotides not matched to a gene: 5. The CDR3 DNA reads TGTGCCAGCAGCCATGCCGGGACAGGGATGAACACTGAAGCTTTCTTT. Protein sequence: CASSHAGTGMNTEAFF.

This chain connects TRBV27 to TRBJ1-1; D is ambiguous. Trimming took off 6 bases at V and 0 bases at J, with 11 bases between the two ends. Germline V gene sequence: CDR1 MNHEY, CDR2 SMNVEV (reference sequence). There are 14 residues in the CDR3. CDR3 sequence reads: CASRPHSLNTEAFF. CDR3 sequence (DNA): TGTGCCAGCAGACCCCACTCCCTGAACACTGAAGCTTTCTTT.

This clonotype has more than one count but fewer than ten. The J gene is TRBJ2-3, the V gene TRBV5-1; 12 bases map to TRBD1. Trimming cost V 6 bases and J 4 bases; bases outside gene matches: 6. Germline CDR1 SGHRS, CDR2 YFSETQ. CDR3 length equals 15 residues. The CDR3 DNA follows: TGCGCCAGCAACTCCGGGACAGGGGGCCCAGATACGCAGTATTTT. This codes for CASNSGTGGPDTQYF. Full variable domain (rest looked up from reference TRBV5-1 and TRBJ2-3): KAGVTQTPRYLIKTRGQQVTLSCSPISGHRSVSWYQQTPGQGLQFLFEYFSETQRNKGNFPGRFSGRQFSNSRSEMNVSTLELGDSALYLCASNSGTGGPDTQYFGPGTRLTVL.

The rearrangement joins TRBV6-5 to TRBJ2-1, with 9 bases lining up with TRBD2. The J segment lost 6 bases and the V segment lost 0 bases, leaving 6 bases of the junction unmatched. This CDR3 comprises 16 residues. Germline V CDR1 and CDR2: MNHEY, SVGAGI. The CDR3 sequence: CASSYSWVAGANEQFF. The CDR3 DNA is TGTGCCAGCAGTTACTCTTGGGTAGCGGGAGCCAATGAGCAGTTCTTC.

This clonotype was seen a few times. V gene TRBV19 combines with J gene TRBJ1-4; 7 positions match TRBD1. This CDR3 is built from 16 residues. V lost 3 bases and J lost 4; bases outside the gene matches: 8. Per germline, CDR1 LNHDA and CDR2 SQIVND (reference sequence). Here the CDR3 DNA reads TGTGCCAGTAGTATCTCTCTGGGACAGAGTAATGAAAAACTGTTTTTT. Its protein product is CASSISLGQSNEKLFF.

The DNA for the CDR3 is TGTGCCAGCAGGATAACGGACTCTTCGTTGGAGACCCAGTACTTC. This translates into CASRITDSSLETQYF. V and J are TRBV11-2 and TRBJ2-5; D perhaps matches TRBD2 (5 bases). In germline, CDR1 is SGHAT, CDR2 FQNNGV. This CDR3 has 15 amino acids. V dropped 6 bases and J dropped 5 bases, with 19 bases sitting between them. Based on the CDR3 plus reference TRBV11-2 and TRBJ2-5, the full variable domain is EAGVAQSPRYKIIEKRQSVAFWCNPISGHATLYWYQQILGQGPKLLIQFQNNGVVDDSQLPKDRFSAERLKGVDSTLKIQPAKLEDSAVYLCASRITDSSLETQYFGPGTRLLVL.